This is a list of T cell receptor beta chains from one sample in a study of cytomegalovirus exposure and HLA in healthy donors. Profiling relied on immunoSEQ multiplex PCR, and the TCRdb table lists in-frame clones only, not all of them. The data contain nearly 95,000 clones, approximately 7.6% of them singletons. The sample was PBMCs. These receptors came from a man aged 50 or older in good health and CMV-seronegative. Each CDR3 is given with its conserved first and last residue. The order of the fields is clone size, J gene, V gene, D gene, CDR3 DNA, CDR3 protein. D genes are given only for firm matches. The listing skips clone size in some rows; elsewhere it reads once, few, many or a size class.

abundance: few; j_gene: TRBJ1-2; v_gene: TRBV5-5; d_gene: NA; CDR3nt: TGTGCCAGCAGCTTGGCGGGGGAGGGGTATGGCTACACCTTC; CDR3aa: CASSLAGEGYGYTF
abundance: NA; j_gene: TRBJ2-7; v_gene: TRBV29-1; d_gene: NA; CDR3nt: TGCAGCGTTGGGTTGGGGGGTAACGAGCAGTACTTC; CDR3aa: CSVGLGGNEQYF
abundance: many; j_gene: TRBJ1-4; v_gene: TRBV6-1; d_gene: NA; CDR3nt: TGTGCCAGCAGTGGCCGGGGGGAGCGGTCTGTAGAACTGTTTTTT; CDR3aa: CASSGRGERSVELFF
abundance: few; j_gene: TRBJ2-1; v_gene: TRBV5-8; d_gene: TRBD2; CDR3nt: TGTGCCAGCAGCTCGGGACTAGCGGGCCACAATGAGCAGTTCTTC; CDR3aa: CASSSGLAGHNEQFF
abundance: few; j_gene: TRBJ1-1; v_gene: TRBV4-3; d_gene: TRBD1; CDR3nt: TGCGCCAGCAGCCAAGTCGGGGACAGCACTGAAGCTTTCTTT; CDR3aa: CASSQVGDSTEAFF
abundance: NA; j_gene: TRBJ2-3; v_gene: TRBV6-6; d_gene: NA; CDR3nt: TGTGCCAGTATACAGGGGAGGAGCACAGATACGCAGTATTTT; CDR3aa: CASIQGRSTDTQYF
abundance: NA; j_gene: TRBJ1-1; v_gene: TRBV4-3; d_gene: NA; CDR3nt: TGCGCCAGCAGTTCAGAAGGGGGTACTGAAGCTTTCTTT; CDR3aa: CASSSEGGTEAFF
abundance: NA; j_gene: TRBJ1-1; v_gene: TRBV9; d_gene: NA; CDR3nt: TGTGCCAGCAGCGTAGGCGGATCAGCTGTGAACACTGAAGCTTTCTTT; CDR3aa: CASSVGGSAVNTEAFF
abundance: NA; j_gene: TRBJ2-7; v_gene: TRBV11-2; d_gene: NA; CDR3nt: TGTGCCAGCAGCACCAGCCCCAAACGGGACAAAGCCTACGAGCAGTACTTC; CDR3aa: CASSTSPKRDKAYEQYF
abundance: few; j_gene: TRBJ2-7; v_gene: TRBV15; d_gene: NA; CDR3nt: TGTGCCACCAGCAGAGATCTCACAGGCGAGCAGTACTTC; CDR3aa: CATSRDLTGEQYF
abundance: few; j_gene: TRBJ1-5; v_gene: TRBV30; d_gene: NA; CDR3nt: TGTGCCTGGAATCGGCAGGGGAGCAATCAGCCCCAGCATTTT; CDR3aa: CAWNRQGSNQPQHF
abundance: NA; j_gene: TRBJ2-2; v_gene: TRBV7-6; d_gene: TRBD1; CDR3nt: TGTGCCAGCACCGCGTGGACAGGGGGGGTCACCGGGGAGCTGTTTTTT; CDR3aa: CASTAWTGGVTGELFF
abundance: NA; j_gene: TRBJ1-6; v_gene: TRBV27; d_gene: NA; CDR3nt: TGTGCCAGCAGTCCCGTCCCTCGTGAGAATTCACCCCTCCACTTT; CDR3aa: CASSPVPRENSPLHF
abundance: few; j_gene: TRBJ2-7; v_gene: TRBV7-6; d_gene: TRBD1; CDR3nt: TGTGCCAGCAGCACCGGGACAGGGCGGGAGCAGTACTTC; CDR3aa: CASSTGTGREQYF
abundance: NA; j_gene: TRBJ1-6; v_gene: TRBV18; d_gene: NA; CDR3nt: TGTGCCAGCTCACCCGATAATTCACCCCTCCACTTT; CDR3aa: CASSPDNSPLHF
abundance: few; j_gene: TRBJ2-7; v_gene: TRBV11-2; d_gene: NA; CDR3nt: TGTGCCAGCAGCTTAGCAGGGGGGCATTCCTACGAGCAGTACTTC; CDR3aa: CASSLAGGHSYEQYF
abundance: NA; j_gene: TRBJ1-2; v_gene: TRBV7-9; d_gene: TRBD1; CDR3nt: TGTGCCAGCAGCTTTGCAGGGGGGAACTATGGCTACACCTTC; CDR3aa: CASSFAGGNYGYTF
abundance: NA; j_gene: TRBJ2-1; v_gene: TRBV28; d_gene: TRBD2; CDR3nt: TGTGCCAGCAGTTCCGGGACTATGCAGTTCTTC; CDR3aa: CASSSGTMQFF
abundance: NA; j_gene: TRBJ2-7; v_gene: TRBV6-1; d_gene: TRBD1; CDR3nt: TGTGCCACCATTTCCGGGACAGTTCCCTACGAGCAGTACTTC; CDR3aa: CATISGTVPYEQYF
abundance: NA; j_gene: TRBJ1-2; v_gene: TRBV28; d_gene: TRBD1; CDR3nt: TGTGCCAGCAGTTTATTAACAGGGGCCCATGGCTACACCTTC; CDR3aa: CASSLLTGAHGYTF
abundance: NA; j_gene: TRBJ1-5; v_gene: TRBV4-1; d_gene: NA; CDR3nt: TGCGCCAGCAGCCAAGATTATAGGGGTGGCGTCAGCAATCAGCCCCAGCATTTT; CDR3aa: CASSQDYRGGVSNQPQHF
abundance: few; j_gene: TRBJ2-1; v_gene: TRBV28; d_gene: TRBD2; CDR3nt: TGTGCCAGCTTTGGTGCGGGGGGGCTCTACAATGAGCAGTTCTTC; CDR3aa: CASFGAGGLYNEQFF
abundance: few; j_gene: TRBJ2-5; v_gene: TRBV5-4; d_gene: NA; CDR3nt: TGTGCCAGCAGCCTAGCTGGAGGAGAGACCCAGTACTTC; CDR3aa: CASSLAGGETQYF
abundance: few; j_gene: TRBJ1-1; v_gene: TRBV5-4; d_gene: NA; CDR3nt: TGTGCCAGCAGCTCGACAGGAAAAACTGAAGCTTTCTTT; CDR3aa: CASSSTGKTEAFF
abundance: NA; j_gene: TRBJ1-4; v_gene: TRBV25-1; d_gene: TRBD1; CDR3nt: TGTGCCAGCAGGAAGCCGGGACAGGGGGAGAAACTGTTTTTT; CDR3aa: CASRKPGQGEKLFF
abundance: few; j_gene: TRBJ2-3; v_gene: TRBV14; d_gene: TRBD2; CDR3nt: TGTGCCAGCAGCCAACTTCCACTTGGGACTAGCGGCCTGGATACGCAGTATTTT; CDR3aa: CASSQLPLGTSGLDTQYF
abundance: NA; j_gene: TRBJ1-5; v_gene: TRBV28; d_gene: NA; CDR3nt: TGTGCCAGCAGTTCCTCAGGGGCCCTCAATCAGCCCCAGCATTTT; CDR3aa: CASSSSGALNQPQHF
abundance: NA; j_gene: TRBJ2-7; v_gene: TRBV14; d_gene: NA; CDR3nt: TGTGCCAGCAGCCAAATGAGCCGACAGGACAGCTCCTACGAGCAGTACTTC; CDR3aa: CASSQMSRQDSSYEQYF
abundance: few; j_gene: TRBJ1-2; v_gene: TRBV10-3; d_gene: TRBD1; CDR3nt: TGTGCCATCAATCCGGGACAGGGGGCCTATGGCTACACCTTC; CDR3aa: CAINPGQGAYGYTF
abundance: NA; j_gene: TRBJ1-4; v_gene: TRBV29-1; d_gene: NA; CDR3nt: TGCAGCGTTGCGGTGGCAGGTATTGAAAAACTGTTTTTT; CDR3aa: CSVAVAGIEKLFF
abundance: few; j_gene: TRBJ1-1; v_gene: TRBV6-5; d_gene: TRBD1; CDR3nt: TGTGCCAGCAGCTACTTGTACAGGGGGCCCCACACTGAAGCTTTCTTT; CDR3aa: CASSYLYRGPHTEAFF
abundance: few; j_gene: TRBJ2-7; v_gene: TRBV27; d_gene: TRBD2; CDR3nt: TGTGCCAGCAGTTTGGGGGCGGGAGGCGAGCAGTACTTC; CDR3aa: CASSLGAGGEQYF
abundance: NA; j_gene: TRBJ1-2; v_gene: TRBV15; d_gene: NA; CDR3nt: TGTGCCACCAGCAGATTGCTCACCCTCCCATGGGGAGAGTGGGACTATGGCTACACCTTC; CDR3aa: CATSRLLTLPWGEWDYGYTF
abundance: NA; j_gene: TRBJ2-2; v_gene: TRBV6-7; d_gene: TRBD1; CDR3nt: TGTGCCAGCAGTTACTGGGACAGATACACCGGGGAGCTGTTTTTT; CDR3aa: CASSYWDRYTGELFF
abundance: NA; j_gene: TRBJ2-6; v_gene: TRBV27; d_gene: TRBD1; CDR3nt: TGTGCCAGCGGGACAGGGGGGGCCAACGTCCTGACTTTC; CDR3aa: CASGTGGANVLTF
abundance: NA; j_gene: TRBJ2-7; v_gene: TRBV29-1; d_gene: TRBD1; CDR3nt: TGCAGCGTTAGACAGGGTGGAGGCTACGAGCAGTACTTC; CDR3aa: CSVRQGGGYEQYF
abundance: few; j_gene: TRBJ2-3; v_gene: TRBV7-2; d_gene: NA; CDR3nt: TGTGCCAGCAGCTCATCAGATACGCAGTATTTT; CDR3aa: CASSSSDTQYF
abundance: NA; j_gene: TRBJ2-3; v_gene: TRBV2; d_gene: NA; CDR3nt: TGTGCCAGCAGTGATAACTCAGATACGCAGTATTTT; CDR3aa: CASSDNSDTQYF
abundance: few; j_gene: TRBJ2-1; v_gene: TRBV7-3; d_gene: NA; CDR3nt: TGTGCCAGCAGCTATGACACCGCCAATGAGCAGTTCTTC; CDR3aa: CASSYDTANEQFF
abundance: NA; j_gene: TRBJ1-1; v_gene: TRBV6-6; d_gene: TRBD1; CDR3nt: TGTGCCAGCAGTAAGGACAGGCTTCTACTCACTGAAGCTTTCTTT; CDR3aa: CASSKDRLLLTEAFF
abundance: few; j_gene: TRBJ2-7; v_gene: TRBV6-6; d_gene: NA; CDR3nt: TGTGCCAGCAGGGGTAGCTTTGACGAGCAGTACTTC; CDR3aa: CASRGSFDEQYF
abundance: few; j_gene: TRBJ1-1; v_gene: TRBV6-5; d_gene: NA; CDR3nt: TGTGCCAGCAGTTACTCAACCCTGGGGCCCGGGACTGAAGCTTTCTTT; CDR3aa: CASSYSTLGPGTEAFF
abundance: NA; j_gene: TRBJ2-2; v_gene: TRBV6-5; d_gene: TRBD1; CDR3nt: TGTGCCAGCAGTTCCTTAGACAGGGTCGGCGGGGAGCTGTTTTTT; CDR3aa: CASSSLDRVGGELFF
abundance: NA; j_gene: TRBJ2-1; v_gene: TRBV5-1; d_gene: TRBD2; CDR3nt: TGCGCCAGCAGCTTGGCCCCGCGGGGGGGCTGGGATGAGCAGTTCTTC; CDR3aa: CASSLAPRGGWDEQFF
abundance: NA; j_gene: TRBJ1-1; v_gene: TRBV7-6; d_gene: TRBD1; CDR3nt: TGTGCCAGCAGCTTAGGACAGGGGAACACTGAAGCTTTCTTT; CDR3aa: CASSLGQGNTEAFF
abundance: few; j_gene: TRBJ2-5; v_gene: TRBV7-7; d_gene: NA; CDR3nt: TGTGCTAGCAGCTTAGGACAGTGGGAGACCCAGTACTTC; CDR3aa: CASSLGQWETQYF
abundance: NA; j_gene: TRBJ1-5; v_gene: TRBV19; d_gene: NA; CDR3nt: TGTGCCAGTAGTATAGGAGCGGGCTCTAACAATCAGCCCCAGCATTTT; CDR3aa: CASSIGAGSNNQPQHF
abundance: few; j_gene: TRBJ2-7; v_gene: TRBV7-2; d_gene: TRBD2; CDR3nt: TGTGCCAGCAGCTTAGCCACGCAGGGACTAGGGTTCGAGCAGTACTTC; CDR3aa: CASSLATQGLGFEQYF
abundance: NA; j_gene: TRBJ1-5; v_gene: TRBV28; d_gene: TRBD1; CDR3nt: TGTGCCAGCAGTTTACTCAATATAGGCTCAGGGGGAAATCAGCCCCAGCATTTT; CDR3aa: CASSLLNIGSGGNQPQHF
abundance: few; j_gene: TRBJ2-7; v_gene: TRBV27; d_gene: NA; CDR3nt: TGTGCCAGCAGTTTACTCATAGACAGCTACGAGCAGTACTTC; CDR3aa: CASSLLIDSYEQYF
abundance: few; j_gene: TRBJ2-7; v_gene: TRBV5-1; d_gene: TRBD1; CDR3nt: TGCGCCAGCAGCCTTGTCTGGGACAGGGGATCCTACGAGCAGTACTTC; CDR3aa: CASSLVWDRGSYEQYF